The 9 T cell receptor beta chains presented below share a single source sample, sequenced in a study of blood T cells in healthy people across ages. A second PCR, run for 7 to 11 cycles, used a sample-barcoded 5' primer plus a J-beta primer mix. TCRdb analysed the 5' RACE reads with MiXCR anew, one entry per CDR3 protein. The sample yields over 600,000 distinct CDR3 sequences, roughly two fifths seen once. Specimen: blood. These receptors were taken from an elderly man in good health.

This clonotype was detected a few times. CDR3 residues: CASSSEIGTGRLTEAFF. The CDR3, as DNA: TGCGCCAGCAGCTCTGAAATAGGGACAGGGAGGTTAACTGAAGCTTTCTTT. V is TRBV5-1 and J is TRBJ1-1; the match to TRBD1 covers 9 bases. The CDR3 is 17 residues long. Germline V gives CDR1 SGHRS, CDR2 YFSETQ. The V segment lost 3 bases and the J segment 5 bases; nucleotides outside the gene matches: 14.

This clonotype appeared many times. The chain has TRBV4-1 and TRBJ2-7, with D possibly matching TRBD1 (5 bases). The germline CDR1 and CDR2 sequences are MGHRA and YSYEKL. There are 17 residues in the CDR3. Trimming removed 0 bases from V and 5 bases from J, with 20 bases in between. The CDR3 region has the DNA TGCGCCAGCAGCCAAGATTTGGGGCCAGTCGATGGCCACGAGCAGTACTTC. This sequence encodes CASSQDLGPVDGHEQYF.

About this clonotype itself: Its ends do not fully match the called genes, so a read error is possible. This chain connects TRBV10-3 to TRBJ2-1, with a possible D match to TRBD2 (5 bases). CDR1 ENHRY and CDR2 SYGVKD come from the germline V gene. This CDR3 has 12 residues. In DNA, the CDR3 is TGTGCCGTCAGTAAGACTACGTCCGAGCAGTTCTTC. As protein: CAVSKTTSEQFF.

The chain links TRBV5-1 to TRBJ2-3; tentatively, D is TRBD1 or TRBD2 (5 bases each). Trimming took 4 bases from V and 0 from J, leaving 15 bases between them. This CDR3 is built from 16 residues. CDR1 is SGHRS and CDR2 is YFSETQ in the germline V gene. In DNA form, the CDR3 reads TGCGCCAGCAGCATTGGGGGACGCACTAGCACAGATACGCAGTATTTT. As protein: CASSIGGRTSTDTQYF.

The chain employs TRBV7-9 and TRBJ2-1; D possibly corresponds to TRBD2 (5 bases). CDR1 is SEHNR, CDR2 FQNEAQ, per germline (reference sequence). This CDR3 contains 12 residues. Trimming took 7 bases from V and 10 from J, leaving 14 bases between them. The chain's CDR3 is CASTPQEREQFF. The CDR3, as DNA: TGTGCCAGCACCCCCCAGGAGCGGGAGCAGTTCTTC.

This sequence joins TRBV4-2 and TRBJ1-1; unclear D gene. Deletions cut 4 bases from V and 2 bases from J, with 17 bases between. CDR1 and CDR2 from the germline V gene are LGHNA and YNFKEQ. The CDR3 covers 16 residues. The DNA for the CDR3 is TGTGCCAGCAGCCCCAAGATCGGAGACCTTAACACTGAAGCTTTCTTT. Protein sequence: CASSPKIGDLNTEAFF.

This chain uses TRBV7-9 with TRBJ1-4; no definite D call. This CDR3 has 15 residues. The ends were cut back, 5 bases at V and 3 bases at J, with 13 bases in the middle. Germline V gene lookup returns CDR1 SEHNR and CDR2 FQNEAQ (reference sequence). The DNA for the CDR3 is TGTGCCAGCAGCCAAAATAGGGTCCCTAATGAAAAACTGTTTTTT. This translates into CASSQNRVPNEKLFF. Looking up the rest from reference TRBV7-9 and TRBJ1-4 gives the full variable domain: DTGVSQNPRHKITKRGQNVTFRCDPISEHNRLYWYRQTLGQGPEFLTYFQNEAQLEKSRLLSDRFSAERPKGSFSTLEIQRTEQGDSAMYLCASSQNRVPNEKLFFGSGTQLSVL.

This clonotype appeared many times. This chain joins TRBV29-1 and TRBJ2-7, with a possible D match to TRBD1 (5 bases). CDR3 size: 12 residues. V was shortened by 7 bases and J by 0 bases, with 10 bases between the two germline ends. Germline V gene sequence: CDR1 SQVTM, CDR2 ANQGSEA. The CDR3 region is CSARTPSYEQYF. CDR3 DNA: TGCAGCGCCAGGACACCCTCCTACGAGCAGTACTTC.

This clonotype was seen ten or more times. The chain is built from TRBV28 and TRBJ2-1; 7 bases are a match to TRBD2. The CDR3 has 16 amino acids. The V gene end was trimmed by 4 bases and the J gene end by 0 bases; junction bases not matched to a gene: 6. CDR1 is MDHEN and CDR2 is SYDVKM in the germline V gene. CDR3 in DNA: TGTGCCAGCAGTTCGGTAGCGGGCAGCTCCTACAATGAGCAGTTCTTC. Protein: CASSSVAGSSYNEQFF.